This TCR beta chain was captured by sequencing in a study of early stage breast cancer tumors. This CDR3 has 16 amino acids. V dropped 4 bases and J dropped 1 base, with 17 bases sitting between them. Germline lookup yields CDR1 SEHNR and CDR2 FQNEAQ (reference sequence). This clone has just a few counts. Some clones are missing from TCRdb's copy, which holds only in-frame ones; the method was immunoSEQ multiplex PCR. Among about 36,000 clones listed, around 68% were seen once. Sequences were obtained from blood. The receptor was derived from a person between 60 and 70 years old with breast cancer. The rearrangement joins TRBV7-9 to TRBJ2-7, with D perhaps given as TRBD1 or TRBD2 (6 bases each). The CDR3 here is CASSSRLGGPSYEQYF. The CDR3 nucleotides read TGTGCCAGCAGCTCCCGGCTAGGGGGGCCGTCCTACGAGCAGTACTTC.